The rows below give T cell receptor beta chains drawn from one sample of a study of blood T cells in healthy people across ages. One entry per CDR3 protein results from TCRdb running MiXCR on the 5' RACE reads. The sample lists fewer than 950,000 distinct CDR3 sequences, 35% to 40% occurring once. The sequenced sample consisted of blood. Receptor source: a man in his late teens or twenties in good health. CDR3s include the opening cysteine and the closing phenylalanine or tryptophan. The order of the fields is CDR3 length, J gene, V gene, CDR3 protein.

15 | TRBJ2-1 | TRBV20-1 | CSASWGGGNYNEQFF
15 | TRBJ1-5 | TRBV5-5 | CASSYDRGSNQPQHF
16 | TRBJ1-4 | TRBV12-3/TRBV12-4 | CASSTLTGATNEKLFF
15 | TRBJ2-4 | TRBV7-2 | CASSLGGHFRVEQYF
13 | TRBJ1-1 | TRBV30 | CAWSVVGTGEAFF
17 | TRBJ1-3 | TRBV6-6 | CASSPPGQGVGGNTIYF
15 | TRBJ2-1 | TRBV29-1 | CSVEERASSYNEQFF
11 | TRBJ2-2 | TRBV6-5 | CASGKLGELFF
15 | TRBJ2-6 | TRBV4-1 | CASSQVGAGANVLTF
12 | TRBJ2-1 | TRBV6-2/TRBV6-3 | CASSPGQPSQFF
17 | TRBJ1-1 | TRBV12-3/TRBV12-4 | CASSLIRYRTGRYEAFF
17 | TRBJ1-6 | TRBV18 | CASSPSVLTVQGTPLHF
12 | TRBJ2-5 | TRBV20-1 | CSASRVQETQYF
15 | TRBJ1-2 | TRBV5-1 | CASSLEGGRYSGYTF
15 | TRBJ2-3 | TRBV29-1 | CSVKTWAGGEDTQYF
15 | TRBJ2-3 | TRBV12-3/TRBV12-4 | CASSLAGGLSDTQYF
13 | TRBJ2-3 | TRBV20-1 | CSVRVSSADTQYF
13 | TRBJ1-3 | TRBV12-3/TRBV12-4 | CASSPRAGNTIYF
13 | TRBJ2-1 | TRBV29-1 | CSAGDRLYNEQFF
17 | TRBJ2-1 | TRBV6-2/TRBV6-3 | CASSYSKGQGAPNEQFF
17 | TRBJ2-7 | TRBV5-1 | CASSRDVGLSQNYEQYF
17 | TRBJ2-1 | TRBV7-8 | CASSPPALGGGYNEQFF